This T cell receptor (beta chain) was documented in a study of metastatic and nonmetastatic thyroid tumors. The overall study: It was across blood and tumor or nodule tissue from malignant and benign thyroid patients that repertoires were compared. Findings and limits, study-wide: The study reportedly found significantly higher TCR beta diversity in malignant thyroid tumors than benign nodules, in blood and tumor.

None of the patients had undergone any treatment ahead of thyroid surgery. In the authors' methods: CDR3 was compared across clinicopathological groups, and the resulting differences were used to build a distant-metastasis classifier for papillary thyroid cancer. TCRdb called clones again from the PCR reads with MiXCR. The V and J calls and clone size are TCRdb's, not the authors'. The table includes 35,000 to 50,000 clones, 12% detected once. Germline assignment: CDR1 SGDLS and CDR2 YYNGEE. The CDR3 length is 17 residues. V lost 0 bases, J lost 0 bases, and 5 bases stayed unmatched. The table lists this clone with many counts. Its target is not known.

The chain uses TRBV9 and TRBJ2-5; TRBD2 aligns across 10 bases. The TCR was taken from a male donor with papillary thyroid cancer or a benign thyroid nodule (not recorded which). Some clones in this sample may be carry-over from other donors' samples. The sample consisted of blood. The CDR3 is CASSVGLAGVNQETQYF. CDR3 nucleotides: TGTGCCAGCAGCGTAGGTCTAGCGGGAGTCAACCAAGAGACCCAGTACTTC.